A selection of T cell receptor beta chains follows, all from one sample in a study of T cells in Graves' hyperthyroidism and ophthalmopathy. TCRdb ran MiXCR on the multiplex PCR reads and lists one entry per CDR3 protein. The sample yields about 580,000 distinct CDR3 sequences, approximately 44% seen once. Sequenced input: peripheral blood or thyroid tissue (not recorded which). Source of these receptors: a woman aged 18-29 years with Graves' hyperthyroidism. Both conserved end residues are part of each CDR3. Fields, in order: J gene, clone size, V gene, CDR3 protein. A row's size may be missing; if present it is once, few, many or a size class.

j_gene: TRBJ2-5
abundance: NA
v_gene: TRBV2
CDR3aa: CASSGALGLETQYF

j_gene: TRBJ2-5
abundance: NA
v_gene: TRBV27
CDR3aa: CASSSSMETQYF

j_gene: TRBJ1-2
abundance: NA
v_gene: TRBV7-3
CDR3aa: CASSLTARTGNGYTF

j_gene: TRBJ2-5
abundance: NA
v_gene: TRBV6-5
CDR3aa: CASSYGRGQWETQYF

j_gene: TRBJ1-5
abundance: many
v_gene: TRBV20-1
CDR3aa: CSARGEGGQPQHF

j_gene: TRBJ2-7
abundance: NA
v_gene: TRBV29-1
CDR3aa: CSLAPPLYEQHF

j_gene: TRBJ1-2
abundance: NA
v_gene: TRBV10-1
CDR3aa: CASRTGSNYGYTF

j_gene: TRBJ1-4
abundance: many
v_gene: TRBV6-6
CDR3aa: CASAGWEEKLFF

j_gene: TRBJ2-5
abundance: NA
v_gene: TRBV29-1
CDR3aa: CSVEGSNRQGNSETQYF

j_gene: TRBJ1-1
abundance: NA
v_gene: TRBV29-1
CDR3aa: CSSPGGSFTEAFF

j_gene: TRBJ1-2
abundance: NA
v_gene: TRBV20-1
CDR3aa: CSARKGGGDYGYTF

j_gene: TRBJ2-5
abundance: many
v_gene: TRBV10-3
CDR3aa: CAITPPGTKQETQYF